These T cell receptor beta chains were read from a single sample in a study of PD-L1 blockade in urothelial cancer. Method: immunoSEQ multiplex PCR; TCRdb's copy keeps in-frame clones and lacks some. This table holds approximately 93,000 clones, 83% found once. The specimen was PBMCs, collected around atezolizumab (anti-PD-L1) treatment. Receptors originate from an older man with urothelial cancer. CDR3s include the opening cysteine and the closing phenylalanine or tryptophan. A D gene is named only where the DNA matches it firmly. The size field is filled for only some rows; it gives once, few, many or a size class.

j_call | d_call | v_call | clone_size | cdr3_nt | cdr3_aa
TRBJ2-7 | TRBD1 | TRBV28 | . | TGTGCCAGCGTGACCGGACAGGGTTATCCCTACGAGCAGTACTTC | CASVTGQGYPYEQYF
TRBJ1-1 | . | TRBV11-2 | . | TGTGCCAGCAGCTTAGATCCGGAGGGAGGGTCTGAAGCTTTCTTT | CASSLDPEGGSEAFF
TRBJ1-5 | . | TRBV11-2 | . | TGTGCCAGCAGCTTAGATACGGATCAGCCCCAGCATTTT | CASSLDTDQPQHF
TRBJ1-1 | . | TRBV7-2 | . | TGTGCCAGCAGCCTATCAGAGGGTACTGAAGCTTTCTTT | CASSLSEGTEAFF
TRBJ1-2 | TRBD1 | TRBV19 | . | TGTGCCAGTAGTAGAGACAGGGCGAACTATGGCTACACCTTC | CASSRDRANYGYTF
TRBJ2-2 | . | TRBV19 | . | TGTGCCAGTAGTCCCCAGGACACGAACACCGGGGAGCTGTTTTTT | CASSPQDTNTGELFF
TRBJ1-2 | TRBD1 | TRBV29-1 | . | TGCAGCGTGTCCTCCCCGGGGGACAGGGGGGACTATGGCTACACCTTC | CSVSSPGDRGDYGYTF
TRBJ2-1 | . | TRBV29-1 | few | TGCAGCGCCGAGGGGGTTTACAATGAGCAGTTCTTC | CSAEGVYNEQFF
TRBJ2-7 | TRBD2 | TRBV7-3 | once | TGTGCCAGCAGCTTAGGGGGGGGTCATACCTACGAGCAGTACTTC | CASSLGGGHTYEQYF
TRBJ2-7 | TRBD2 | TRBV28 | many | TGTGCCAGCAGTACGGCGGTAGCGGGGGACCTCCTGGACGAGCAGTACTTC | CASSTAVAGDLLDEQYF
TRBJ1-2 | . | TRBV19 | . | TGTGCCAGTACCATCCCGCAGGGTAGCGGCTATGGCTACACCTTC | CASTIPQGSGYGYTF
TRBJ2-1 | TRBD2 | TRBV5-4 | . | TGTGCCAGCAGCTTGGCCGCAGCGGGGAGCTCCTACAATGAGCAGTTCTTC | CASSLAAAGSSYNEQFF
TRBJ1-4 | . | TRBV19 | . | TGTGCCAGTAGTACAGGACAGCCAATGAAGAAACTGTTTTTT | CASSTGQPMKKLFF
TRBJ2-5 | . | TRBV21-1 | . | TGTGCCAGCAGCGACCGCTTCGACAGGGGGCAAGAGACCCAGTACTTC | CASSDRFDRGQETQYF
TRBJ2-7 | . | TRBV11-2 | . | TGTGCCAGCAGCTTGAACAGAGCCTACGAGCAGTACTTC | CASSLNRAYEQYF
TRBJ2-1 | . | TRBV18 | . | TGTGCCAGCTCACGAGCGACAGACTCCTACAATGAGCAGTTCTTC | CASSRATDSYNEQFF
TRBJ2-3 | TRBD2 | TRBV6-1 | . | TGTGCCAGCACCTTGCGGGGGAACACAGATACGCAGTATTTT | CASTLRGNTDTQYF
TRBJ2-1 | TRBD2 | TRBV7-9 | . | TGTGCCAGCAGCTACCCTGGCAGCGGGAGAAATGAGCAGTTCTTC | CASSYPGSGRNEQFF
TRBJ1-2 | TRBD1 | TRBV6-5 | many | TGTGCCAGCACCCAAGGGGGCACGGGGGGCTACACCTTC | CASTQGGTGGYTF
TRBJ2-4 | . | TRBV18 | once | TGTGCCAGCTCTATTAACGGGGGAACCAGTTTCGACAAAAACATTCAGTACTTC | CASSINGGTSFDKNIQYF
TRBJ2-7 | . | TRBV19 | . | TGTGCCAGTTCCCTTACCCGGGTCTACGAGCAGTACTTC | CASSLTRVYEQYF
TRBJ1-5 | . | TRBV10-3 | . | TGTGCCACCTTGGACACCTTAAGCAATCAGCCCCAGCATTTT | CATLDTLSNQPQHF
TRBJ2-2 | TRBD2 | TRBV5-1 | . | TGCGCCAGCAGCCAAATGCCCGGGGCCGGGACTAGCTTCGCCGGGGAGCTGTTTTTT | CASSQMPGAGTSFAGELFF
TRBJ1-2 | . | TRBV21-1 | . | TGTGCCAGCAGCAAAGATCGGGCAGGGGAAGGCTATGGCTACACCTTC | CASSKDRAGEGYGYTF
TRBJ1-1 | . | TRBV6-5 | once | TGTGCCAGCAGTTACTCGGGGAGGACTCCCACTGAAGCTTTCTTT | CASSYSGRTPTEAFF
TRBJ2-3 | . | TRBV27 | . | TGTGCCAGCAGTCGAAGGCGCGGAGGGGCAGGGGATACGCAGTATTTT | CASSRRRGGAGDTQYF
TRBJ2-7 | TRBD1 | TRBV27 | . | TGTGCCAGCAGTCATGGACAGGGAGTCGACGAGCAGTACTTC | CASSHGQGVDEQYF
TRBJ2-1 | . | TRBV20-1 | . | TGCAGTGCTGGACTGTTTAATGAGCAGTTCTTC | CSAGLFNEQFF
TRBJ1-2 | TRBD1 | TRBV30 | few | TGTGCCTGGAGTGGGGACAGGCTAGCCACCTTC | CAWSGDRLATF
TRBJ2-5 | TRBD1 | TRBV10-3 | once | TGTGCCATCAGTGAAACCGGGACAGGGGGCGGAAAGACCCAGTACTTC | CAISETGTGGGKTQYF
TRBJ1-2 | . | TRBV19 | once | TGTGCCAGTGCGGCTCTCTATGGCTACACCTTC | CASAALYGYTF
TRBJ1-1 | . | TRBV5-4 | . | TGTGCCAGCAGCTTGACTCCCCTGAGGCGGAACACTGAAGCTTTCTTT | CASSLTPLRRNTEAFF
TRBJ2-1 | TRBD2 | TRBV7-3 | . | TGTGCCAGCAGCTTAACGCCGGGACTACCCGATGAGCAGTTCTTC | CASSLTPGLPDEQFF
TRBJ2-2 | TRBD1 | TRBV5-4 | . | TGTGCCAGCAGCTTGGTTTCCAGGGGGCACACCGGGGAGCTGTTTTTT | CASSLVSRGHTGELFF
TRBJ2-7 | . | TRBV5-4 | . | TGTGCCAGCAGCTCGGAGGGGGCAGGTTCCGAGCAGTACTTC | CASSSEGAGSEQYF
TRBJ2-7 | . | TRBV7-2 | . | TGTGCCAGCAGCTCCGAGAGCGAGCAGTACTTC | CASSSESEQYF
TRBJ2-1 | . | TRBV9 | . | TGTGCCAGCACCCGGGACTTTTTATACAATGAGCAGTTCTTC | CASTRDFLYNEQFF
TRBJ1-1 | TRBD1 | TRBV6-1 | . | TGTGCCAGCAGTGAAACAGGGGTGGGCACTGAAGCTTTCTTT | CASSETGVGTEAFF
TRBJ2-2 | TRBD1 | TRBV7-2 | once | TGTGCCAGCAGCCCCAGGACAGGGGTTGACACCGGGGAGCTGTTTTTT | CASSPRTGVDTGELFF
TRBJ2-7 | . | TRBV5-1 | . | TGTGCCAGCAGCTTCGGGGGCTCCTACGAGCAGTACTTC | CASSFGGSYEQYF
TRBJ1-6 | TRBD1 | TRBV7-8 | . | TGTGCCAGCAGCTTATCCGGACAGGGTAATTCACCCCTCCACTTT | CASSLSGQGNSPLHF
TRBJ2-1 | . | TRBV9 | . | TGTGCCAGCAGCCTAGCTCCCCGGGGGTCCTACAATGAGCAGTTCTTC | CASSLAPRGSYNEQFF
TRBJ2-2 | TRBD2 | TRBV19 | . | TGTGCCAGTAGTATTACGGGAGGGCCCGGGGAGCTGTTTTTT | CASSITGGPGELFF
TRBJ2-5 | . | TRBV5-6 | . | TGTGCCAGCAGCTTGCGGGGGTTGGGGCAAGAGACCCAGTACTTC | CASSLRGLGQETQYF
TRBJ2-1 | TRBD2 | TRBV4-2 | . | TGTGCCAGCAGCCAAGAGGGACTAGCGGGGGGGCGGTATGAGCAGTTCTTC | CASSQEGLAGGRYEQFF